This T cell receptor (beta chain) was captured in a study of T cell responses to AZD1222 COVID-19 vaccine. General observations from the study: Increases in Spike-specific TCR breadth and depth were seen after two AZD1222 doses. In all cases, repertoires were sampled only after the peak T cell response.

The germline gives CDR1 MNHNY, CDR2 SVGAGI (reference sequence). The V end lost 2 bases, the J end lost 1 base, and 8 bases lay between the germline ends. The CDR3 contains 14 residues. Pooled together were second doses at about 4 or about 12 weeks. Sequencing was performed with immunoSEQ multiplex PCR; in TCRdb, only in-frame clones are kept and a portion is missing. This table holds 80,000 or so clones, 70% to 90% found once. In the case of this clone: Its cognate antigen is unknown.

This clonotype originated in an adult who received the AZD1222 COVID-19 vaccine. This sample comprised peripheral blood, obtained 28 days after the second AZD1222 dose. The V gene is TRBV6-6, the J gene TRBJ1-1, with a tentative D call TRBD1 (5 bases). The CDR3 spells CASSYPGQNTEAFF. CDR3 DNA: TGTGCCAGCAGTTACCCTGGACAGAACACTGAAGCTTTCTTT.